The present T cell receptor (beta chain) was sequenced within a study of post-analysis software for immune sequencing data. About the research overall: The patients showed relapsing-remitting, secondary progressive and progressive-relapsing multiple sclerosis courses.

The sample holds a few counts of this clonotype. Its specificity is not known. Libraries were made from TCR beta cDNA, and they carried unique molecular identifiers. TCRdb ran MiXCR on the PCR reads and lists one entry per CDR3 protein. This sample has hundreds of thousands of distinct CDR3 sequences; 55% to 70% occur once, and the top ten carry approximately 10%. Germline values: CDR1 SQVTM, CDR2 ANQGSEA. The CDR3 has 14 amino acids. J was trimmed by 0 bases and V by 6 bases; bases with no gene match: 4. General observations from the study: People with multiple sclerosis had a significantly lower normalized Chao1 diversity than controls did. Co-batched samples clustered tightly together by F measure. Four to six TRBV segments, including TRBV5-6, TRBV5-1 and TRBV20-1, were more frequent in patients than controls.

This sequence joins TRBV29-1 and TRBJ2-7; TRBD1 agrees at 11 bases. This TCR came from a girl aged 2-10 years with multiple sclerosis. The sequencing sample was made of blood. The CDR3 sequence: CSVWGQGDSYEQYF. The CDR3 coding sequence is TGCAGCGTCTGGGGACAGGGGGACTCCTACGAGCAGTACTTC.